The clone carrying this T cell receptor beta chain has at least ten counts. What it binds is unknown. This sample is part of a study of CD8 T cells in ankylosing spondylitis. The CDR3 contains 16 residues. The ends lost 6 bases at V and 7 bases at J; junction bases unmatched: 8. Looked up from germline, CDR1 is DFQATT and CDR2 is SNEGSKA (reference sequence). The study's findings and limits: Certain motif variants had earlier been reported in reactive arthritis synovial fluid and blood. Within matched ankylosing spondylitis synovial fluid, disease-linked clones were reportedly significantly enriched.

Quantitative barcoded 5'-RACE was used to prepare TCR beta libraries. TCRdb reprocessed the 5' RACE reads via MiXCR and lists one record per CDR3 protein. The sample contains 250,000 to 400,000 distinct CDR3 sequences, roughly 10% of which appear only once. V and J are TRBV20-1 and TRBJ2-2, with TRBD2 matching 16 bases. The origin of this receptor is a female donor with ankylosing spondylitis or in good health (not recorded which). Material for sequencing was blood, either unsorted or a sorted T cell fraction (not recorded which). The CDR3 region is CSALGTSGRADGELFF. In DNA, the CDR3 is TGCAGTGCCCTGGGGACTAGCGGGAGGGCGGACGGGGAGCTGTTTTTT.